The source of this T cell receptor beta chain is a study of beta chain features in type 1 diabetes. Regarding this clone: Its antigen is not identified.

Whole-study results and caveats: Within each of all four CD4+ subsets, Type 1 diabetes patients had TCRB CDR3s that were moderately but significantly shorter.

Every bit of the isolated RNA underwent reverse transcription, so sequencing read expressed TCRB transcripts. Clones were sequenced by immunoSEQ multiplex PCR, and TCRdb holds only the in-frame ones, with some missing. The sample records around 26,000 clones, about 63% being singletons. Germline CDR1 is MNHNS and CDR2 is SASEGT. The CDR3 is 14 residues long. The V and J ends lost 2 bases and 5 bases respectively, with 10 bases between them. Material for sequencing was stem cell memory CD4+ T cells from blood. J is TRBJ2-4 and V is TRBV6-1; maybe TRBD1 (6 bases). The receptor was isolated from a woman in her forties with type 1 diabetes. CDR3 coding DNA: TGTGCCAGCAGTGAACAGGGGAATGAAAACATTCAGTACTTC. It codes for CASSEQGNENIQYF.